This T cell receptor (beta chain) was identified in a study of T cell responses to AZD1222 COVID-19 vaccine. Study conclusions and caveats: Among vaccine-associated CD4 TCRs, coverage spanned spike, with dominance at 160-218 and 743-854. Nearly half of spike-specific TCRs reportedly go after variant regions that carry no mutations.

Remarks on this clone: The antigen is not known.

It was second doses at about 4 or about 12 weeks that were pooled. Assay used: immunoSEQ multiplex PCR; TCRdb lists only in-frame clones, some missing. The sample lists approximately 190,000 clones, roughly 92% occurring once. The germline V gene encodes CDR1 KGHSH and CDR2 LQKENI. Trimming removed 3 bases at V and 7 bases at J, with 9 bases between. CDR3 length: 12 residues. V is TRBV18 and J is TRBJ1-1, with a possible D match to TRBD1 (6 bases). This clonotype was obtained from an adult who received the AZD1222 COVID-19 vaccine. The sequenced sample was peripheral blood, obtained 28 days after the second AZD1222 dose. CDR3 sequence: CASSPDRFEAFF. CDR3 DNA: TGTGCCAGCTCACCGGACAGATTTGAAGCTTTCTTT.